These T cell receptor beta chains were read from a single sample in a study of CD8+CD57+ T cells in acquired aplastic anemia. TCRdb reanalysed the reads using MiXCR and keeps one entry per CDR3 protein. The profile shows just over 400,000 distinct CDR3 sequences, 65% to 80% of them singletons. The specimen was sorted CD4+, CD8+, or CD8+CD57+ T cells (not recorded which) from PBMCs. The receptors originated from a human donor in good health, serving as a control. Each CDR3 is given with its conserved first and last residue. D genes are given only for firm matches. Clone size is not always given. Where it is, it says once, few, many or a class for expanded clones.

d_call	v_call	j_call	cdr3_length	clone_size	cdr3_nt	cdr3_aa
-	TRBV15	TRBJ2-1	14	-	TGTGCCACCACCAACCGGCTAGGATACTATGAGCAGTTCTTC	CATTNRLGYYEQFF
-	TRBV5-4	TRBJ2-7	12	-	TGTGCCAGCAGCGACATACAGGGAGAACAGTACTTC	CASSDIQGEQYF
-	TRBV12-3/TRBV12-4	TRBJ2-1	13	many	TGTGCCAGCAATAGACCGGGGCCGAATGAGCAGTTCTTC	CASNRPGPNEQFF
-	TRBV20-1	TRBJ2-3	15	-	TGCAGTGCTAGGGCGCGAGCAGTACTCCCAGATACGCAGTATTTT	CSARARAVLPDTQYF
-	TRBV5-1	TRBJ1-6	13	-	TGCGCCAGCAGCTTGAGCTTACGAGTAAGCCTCCACTTT	CASSLSLRVSLHF
-	TRBV20-1	TRBJ2-3	13	-	TGCAGTGCGGACCGACCGGGGGCAGGGCCGCAGTATTTT	CSADRPGAGPQYF
-	TRBV15	TRBJ1-5	13	many	TGTGCCACCAGCAGAGATTTCCGACAGCCCCAGCATTTT	CATSRDFRQPQHF
-	TRBV6-6	TRBJ1-1	12	many	TGTGCCAGCAGTGAAAGGACACTCGAAGCTTTCTTT	CASSERTLEAFF
TRBD2	TRBV7-2	TRBJ2-2	16	-	TGTGCCAGCAGCTCAGTTGCTAGCGGAAACACCGGATATCTGTTTTTT	CASSSVASGNTGYLFF
-	TRBV20-1	TRBJ2-3	16	-	TGCAGTTGTAGCCAGGGCGATAAGGAGTACACAGATACGCAGTATTTT	CSCSQGDKEYTDTQYF
-	TRBV12-3/TRBV12-4	TRBJ1-2	12	many	TGTGCCAGCAGGACGGGTATCAATGGCTACACCTTC	CASRTGINGYTF
-	TRBV7-6	TRBJ1-5	15	-	TGTGCCAGCAGCCGCAATAGTGGTAATCAACAGTACCAGCATTTT	CASSRNSGNQQYQHF
-	TRBV7-9	TRBJ1-2	16	many	TGTGCCAGCAGCTTAGAGACACACCAAAAAAACTATGGCTACACCTTC	CASSLETHQKNYGYTF
TRBD1	TRBV13	TRBJ2-3	16	-	TGTGCCAGCAGCTCCGCTGGGACAGGGCAGGTGGATACGCAGTATTTT	CASSSAGTGQVDTQYF
TRBD1	TRBV12-3/TRBV12-4	TRBJ1-6	15	many	TGTGCCAGCATAAAGACAGGGAGTTATCTGTCACCCCTCCACTTT	CASIKTGSYLSPLHF
TRBD2	TRBV6-2/TRBV6-3	TRBJ2-1	17	few	TGTGCCAGCAGTTACTCGCGAACTAGCGGGGGGGTTTATGAGCAGTTCTTC	CASSYSRTSGGVYEQFF
TRBD2	TRBV12-3/TRBV12-4	TRBJ2-7	15	-	TGTGCCAGCAGTTTAGAGGGGAGGGCCTGGGACGAGCAGTACTTC	CASSLEGRAWDEQYF
-	TRBV6-5	TRBJ1-4	14	many	TGTGCCAGCAGTCAAACAGGGCTTAGGGAAAAACTGTTTTTT	CASSQTGLREKLFF
-	TRBV7-6	TRBJ2-3	14	-	TGCGCCAGCAGCCCAGGAGTGAGCCGCGGTACGCAGTATTTT	CASSPGVSRGTQYF
TRBD1	TRBV11-2	TRBJ2-5	17	-	TGTGCCAGCAGACCGTCCGGGACAGGAGGAACCGGGGAGACCCAGTACTTC	CASRPSGTGGTGETQYF
-	TRBV2	TRBJ2-7	14	once	TGTGCCAGCAGCCCCGAAGCGTTCCTCTACCAGCAGTACTTC	CASSPEAFLYQQYF
-	TRBV20-1	TRBJ1-5	11	-	TGCAGTGCTGCGACTAGCGGGGCCCAGCATTTT	CSAATSGAQHF
-	TRBV2	TRBJ2-7	15	-	TGTGCCAGCAGTGCATCCGGGACCAGCTGGGGCGAGCAGTACTTC	CASSASGTSWGEQYF
TRBD1	TRBV2	TRBJ1-3	16	many	TGTGCCAGCAGTGTTGTTGGACAGGGGTCCGGAAACACCATATATTTT	CASSVVGQGSGNTIYF
-	TRBV7-9	TRBJ1-5	15	-	TGTGCCAGCAGCTTGGCCCTCACAACAAGGCTCACTGAACATTTT	CASSLALTTRLTEHF
-	TRBV7-2	TRBJ1-1	15	-	TGTGCCAGCAGTTATCTTGAGATGGGGACAACTGAAGCTTTCTTT	CASSYLEMGTTEAFF
-	TRBV7-3	TRBJ2-1	13	-	TGTGCCAGCAGCTTAATCGACGGAGACAATCAGCAGTTC	CASSLIDGDNQQF
TRBD2	TRBV20-1	TRBJ2-1	16	many	TGCAGTGCTGAGACTAGCGGGGGGGCCAGGTACAATGAGCAGTTCTTC	CSAETSGGARYNEQFF
-	TRBV7-9	TRBJ1-1	15	-	TGTGCCAGCAGCTTAGCGGGCAGGTTGAACACTGAAGCTTTCTTT	CASSLAGRLNTEAFF
-	TRBV12-3/TRBV12-4	TRBJ1-1	15	many	TGTGCCAGCAGTGCCGAGTACTACTCGAACACTGAAGCTTTCTTT	CASSAEYYSNTEAFF
-	TRBV27	TRBJ2-5	16	many	TGTGCCAGCAGTTTTCGTACCTCCGGGGAAGGAGAGACCCAGTACTTC	CASSFRTSGEGETQYF
-	TRBV9	TRBJ2-5	15	-	TGTGCCAGCAGCCTAGTAACCGGGCCTTTAGAGTTGGAGTACTTC	CASSLVTGPLELEYF
TRBD1	TRBV29-1	TRBJ1-2	13	few	TGCAGCGTTCCGGGACAGGGGATGGAAGGCTACACCTTC	CSVPGQGMEGYTF
-	TRBV5-1	TRBJ1-2	13	-	TGCGCCAGCAGCCCGGACTACACTGAAGGCTACACCTTC	CASSPDYTEGYTF
-	TRBV12-3/TRBV12-4	TRBJ1-6	15	-	TGTGCCAGCAGTTTAAACAGGGATGCTAATTCACCCCTCCACTTT	CASSLNRDANSPLHF
-	TRBV29-1	TRBJ2-7	11	-	TGCAGCGTCGCCGTCGGGTACGAGCAGTACTTC	CSVAVGYEQYF
-	TRBV2	TRBJ1-2	14	-	TGTGCCAGCAGTGAATGGGGGCTCGTCTATGGCTACACCTTC	CASSEWGLVYGYTF
TRBD2	TRBV9	TRBJ2-5	15	-	TGTGCCAGCAGCCCGCAAGCGGGGGGAAAAGAGACCCAGTACTTC	CASSPQAGGKETQYF
-	TRBV7-8	TRBJ2-7	13	-	TGTGCCAGCAGCTCACTGGGGGTCTACGAGCAGTACTTC	CASSSLGVYEQYF
-	TRBV15	TRBJ2-6	16	-	TGTGCCACCAGCAGAGATCGTTTGTCCGGGGCCAACGTCCTGACTTTC	CATSRDRLSGANVLTF
-	TRBV7-3	TRBJ1-1	16	-	TGTGCCAGCAGCTTAGACAACCGACGGACGAACACTGAAGCTTTCTTT	CASSLDNRRTNTEAFF
TRBD1	TRBV9	TRBJ1-3	15	-	TGTGCCAGCAGCGTAGCGACAGGGGCTGGAAACACCATATATTTT	CASSVATGAGNTIYF
-	TRBV10-2	TRBJ1-1	16	-	TGCGCCAGCAGCTCAACTCCGGCGGGGCGGAACACTGAAGCTTTCTTT	CASSSTPAGRNTEAFF
TRBD1	TRBV20-1	TRBJ1-1	12	-	TGCAGTGCTCGAAGGACAGGCGGTAACTCTTTCTTT	CSARRTGGNSFF
-	TRBV10-1	TRBJ2-5	13	many	TGCGCCAGCAGTGATGACTTCCAAGAGACCCAGTACTTC	CASSDDFQETQYF
-	TRBV5-6	TRBJ2-5	14	many	TGTGCCAGCAGCTCTCGGGACGGCCAAGAGACCCAGTACTTC	CASSSRDGQETQYF
-	TRBV7-8	TRBJ1-2	16	few	TGTGCCAGCAGACACGGGACTGGAAGCACAGGGTCCGGCTACACCTTC	CASRHGTGSTGSGYTF
-	TRBV18	TRBJ2-7	15	many	TGTGCCAGCTCACCGGCGGGAACAGGGTATTACGAGCAGTACTTC	CASSPAGTGYYEQYF
-	TRBV9	TRBJ1-2	12	once	TGTGCCAGCAGCTCCGAGGTCTATGGCAACACCTTT	CASSSEVYGNTF
TRBD1	TRBV7-9	TRBJ1-6	15	-	TGTGCCAGCAGCTTGGGACAGCTACTGAACACTGAAGCTCACTTT	CASSLGQLLNTEAHF
-	TRBV7-8	TRBJ2-7	12	-	TGTGCCAGCAGCGAAACTAGCTACGGGCAGTACTTC	CASSETSYGQYF
-	TRBV20-1	TRBJ2-7	15	-	TGCAGTGCTAGGGTTGAAGGGCAAGCTTTCTACGAGCAGTACTTC	CSARVEGQAFYEQYF
-	TRBV7-2	TRBJ1-6	15	-	TGCGCCAGCAGCTTGGGTGGGCACAGGAACTCACCCCTCCACTTT	CASSLGGHRNSPLHF
-	TRBV5-5	TRBJ1-6	16	once	TGTGCCAGCAGCGTTACAGGGAGCTCCTATAATTCACCCCTCCACTTT	CASSVTGSSYNSPLHF
-	TRBV7-2	TRBJ1-1	14	-	TGTGCCAGCAGGATGGACTTGGGCGCCGGGGAAGCTTTCTTT	CASRMDLGAGEAFF
-	TRBV6-2/TRBV6-3	TRBJ1-4	13	many	TGTGCCAGCAAGTTCGCCCGAACCGGAAAACTGTTTTTT	CASKFARTGKLFF
TRBD1	TRBV7-9	TRBJ1-2	15	few	TGTGCCAGCAGCTTCCCAGGGGGCTCAGAGACCCAGTACACCTTC	CASSFPGGSETQYTF
TRBD1	TRBV29-1	TRBJ2-1	15	-	TGCAGCGTTAGAACGGGACAGGGCGCCTACAATGAGCAGTTCTTC	CSVRTGQGAYNEQFF
-	TRBV5-1	TRBJ1-1	15	many	TGCGCCAGCAGCTTGGACCCGGGGAGTAACACTGAAGCTTTCTTT	CASSLDPGSNTEAFF